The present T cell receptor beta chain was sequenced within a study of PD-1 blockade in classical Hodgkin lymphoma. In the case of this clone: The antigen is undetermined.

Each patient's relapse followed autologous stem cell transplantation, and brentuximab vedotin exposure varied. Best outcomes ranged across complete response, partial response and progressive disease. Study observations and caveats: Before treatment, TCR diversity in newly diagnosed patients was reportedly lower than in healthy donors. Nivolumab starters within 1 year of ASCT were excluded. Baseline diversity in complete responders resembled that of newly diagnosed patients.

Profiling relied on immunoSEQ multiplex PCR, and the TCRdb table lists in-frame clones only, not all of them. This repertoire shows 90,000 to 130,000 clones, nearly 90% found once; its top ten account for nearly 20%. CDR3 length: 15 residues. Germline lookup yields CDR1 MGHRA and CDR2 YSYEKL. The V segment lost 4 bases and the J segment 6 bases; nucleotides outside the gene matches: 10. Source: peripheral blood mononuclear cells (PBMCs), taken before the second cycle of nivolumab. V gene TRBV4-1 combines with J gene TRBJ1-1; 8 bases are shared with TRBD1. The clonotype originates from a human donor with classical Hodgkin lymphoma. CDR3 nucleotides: TGCGCCAGCAGCCTAGGACAGGGCATCGACCCTGAAGCTTTCTTT. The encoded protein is CASSLGQGIDPEAFF.